The 27 T cell receptor beta chains presented below share a single source sample, sequenced in a study of blood T cell repertoires in COVID-19. The protocol was immunoSEQ multiplex PCR, while the TCRdb copy is restricted to in-frame clones and leaves out a portion. The data contain 150,000 to 200,000 clones, around nine tenths of them singletons. Material: peripheral blood. The source of these receptors is a woman in her seventies with COVID-19, enrolled during active disease.

The rearrangement joins TRBV11-3 to TRBJ2-2; D gene uncertain. V shed 4 bases and J shed 7 bases, with 16 bases lying between them. Germline assignment: CDR1 SGHNT and CDR2 YENEEA. This CDR3 spans 15 amino acids. The CDR3 spells CASSSMAAVLGELFF. The DNA for the CDR3 is TGTGCCAGCAGCTCCATGGCGGCTGTCCTCGGGGAGCTGTTTTTT. The full variable domain, in which reference TRBV11-3 and TRBJ2-2 provide the parts outside the CDR3, is EAGVVQSPRYKIIEKKQPVAFWCNPISGHNTLYWYLQNLGQGPELLIRYENEEAVDDSQLPKDRFSAERLKGVDSTLKIQPAELGDSAVYLCASSSMAAVLGELFFGEGSRLTVL.

CDR3 nucleotide sequence: TGTGCCAGCAGTTTGCGACACAGCTACGAGCAGTACTTC. Protein: CASSLRHSYEQYF. The rearrangement uses TRBV27 and TRBJ2-7; D ambiguous. The germline V gene encodes CDR1 MNHEY and CDR2 SMNVEV (reference sequence). The CDR3 consists of 13 residues. Trimming cost V 3 bases and J 3 bases, with 9 bases left between them.

The chain uses TRBV28 and TRBJ2-5, with 7 bases that match TRBD1. Germline CDR1 and CDR2: MDHEN and SYDVKM. V gave up 6 bases and J gave up 5 bases; unmatched junction bases: 9. The CDR3 contains 14 residues. CDR3 loop: CASRRQGSGETQYF. As DNA, the CDR3 is TGTGCCAGCAGACGACAGGGCTCCGGGGAGACCCAGTACTTC.

The chain carries TRBV6-5 and TRBJ1-1; no clear D gene. CDR1 and CDR2 from the germline V gene are MNHEY and SVGAGI. Trimming stripped 5 bases from V and 4 bases from J, with 11 bases between. CDR3 size: 13 residues. The CDR3 reads CASSRSEGTEAFF. In DNA form, the CDR3 reads TGTGCCAGCAGTAGAAGTGAGGGCACTGAAGCTTTCTTT.

The CDR3 nucleotides read TGTGCCAGCAGCCAAGATACAGGTTTTAATGGCTACACCTTC. Amino acids: CASSQDTGFNGYTF. The V call is TRBV3-1 (or the pseudogene TRBV3-2), the J call TRBJ1-2; maybe TRBD1 (5 bases). Trimming stripped 0 bases from V and 6 bases from J, with 11 bases between. The germline gives CDR1 LGHDT, CDR2 YNNKEL (reference sequence). The CDR3 is 14 residues long.

This clone was observed a handful of times. The V call is TRBV12-3 or TRBV12-4, the J call TRBJ1-1; D is perhaps TRBD1 (5 bases). The CDR3 contains 13 residues. With 5 bases removed from V and 1 base from J, the gap between germline ends came to 8 bases. CDR3 bases: TGTGCCAGCAGTCATGGACAGAACACTGAAGCTTTCTTT. Amino acids: CASSHGQNTEAFF.

V is TRBV28 and J is TRBJ1-5; D is perhaps TRBD1 (5 bases). CDR3 length equals 15 residues. Germline V gives CDR1 MDHEN, CDR2 SYDVKM. With 4 bases removed from V and 6 bases from J, the gap between germline ends came to 16 bases. The CDR3 nucleotides read TGTGCCAGCAGTTATAGGGGACTGCGAGTTCAGCCCCAGCATTTT. Residues: CASSYRGLRVQPQHF.

The CDR3 sequence is CATSGPTSPTPFEQFF. The CDR3 coding sequence is TGTGCCACCAGTGGCCCGACTAGTCCGACTCCCTTTGAGCAGTTCTTC. The genes are TRBV24-1 and TRBJ2-1, with TRBD2 as a possible D gene (6 bases). The CDR3 covers 16 residues. V shed 5 bases and J shed 9 bases, with 22 bases lying between them. From germline, CDR1 is KGHDR and CDR2 SFDVKD.

A word on this clone: Other DNA sequences within the sample encode an identical CDR3. The V gene is TRBV7-2, the J gene TRBJ2-7; D unclear. CDR1 SGHTA and CDR2 FQGNSA come from the germline V gene. The CDR3 runs to 12 residues. Trimming took 4 bases from V and 1 from J, leaving 5 bases between them. The CDR3: CASSSISYEQYF. The CDR3 DNA follows: TGTGCCAGCAGCTCCATTTCCTACGAGCAGTACTTC.

V usage is TRBV6-1 and J usage is TRBJ2-7; tentative D call: TRBD1 (5 bases). V lost 3 bases and J lost 4, with 7 bases in between. Per germline, CDR1 MNHNS and CDR2 SASEGT. This CDR3 region has 12 residues. CDR3: CASSDSGYEQYF. In nucleotides, the CDR3 is TGTGCCAGCAGTGATTCAGGGTACGAGCAGTACTTC.

This clone occurred a few times. The gene calls are TRBV28 and TRBJ1-1, with D unclear. CDR1 MDHEN and CDR2 SYDVKM come from the germline V gene. The CDR3 is 13 amino acids. V lost 3 bases to trimming and J lost 4 bases, with 9 bases between them. CDR3 DNA sequence: TGTGCCAGCAGTTTTGGCTTGGCCACTGAAGCTTTCTTT. Its translation is CASSFGLATEAFF.

J is TRBJ2-2 and V is TRBV4-2; 14 nucleotides align to TRBD2. Germline trimming cut 5 bases from V and 2 bases from J; bases unmatched to any gene: 4. The CDR3 has 17 residues. Germline V gene sequence: CDR1 LGHNA, CDR2 YNFKEQ. The CDR3 nucleotides read TGTGCCAGCAGCTACGGACTAGCGGGAGGAAACACCGGGGAGCTGTTTTTT. It codes for CASSYGLAGGNTGELFF.

The rearrangement uses TRBV6-5 and TRBJ1-1, with D perhaps TRBD1 (5 bases). Per germline, CDR1 MNHEY and CDR2 SVGAGI. This CDR3 contains 13 residues. Trimming removed 8 bases at V and 2 bases at J, with 12 bases between. The CDR3 is CASRVGVNTEAFF. CDR3 in DNA: TGTGCCAGCCGGGTAGGGGTTAACACTGAAGCTTTCTTT.

The chain joins TRBV19 to TRBJ2-1; 10 nucleotides agree with TRBD1. V dropped 5 bases and J dropped 3; count of bases not matched to a gene: 4. This CDR3 region has 15 residues. Germline CDR1 and CDR2: LNHDA and SQIVND (reference sequence). CDR3 loop: CASSYGTGVYNEQFF. CDR3 DNA: TGTGCCAGTAGTTATGGGACAGGGGTCTACAATGAGCAGTTCTTC.

The chain couples TRBV19 to TRBJ2-1; tentative D call: TRBD2 (5 bases). CDR1 and CDR2 (germline): LNHDA, SQIVND (reference sequence). There are 12 residues in the CDR3. V was pared by 5 bases and J by 9 bases, with 11 bases between. The CDR3 sequence is CASSPYSGEQFF. CDR3 nucleotides: TGTGCCAGTAGTCCCTACAGCGGTGAGCAGTTCTTC.

The chain links TRBV11-2 to TRBJ1-3; 8 positions match TRBD1. CDR1 is SGHAT and CDR2 is FQNNGV in the germline V gene. V lost 5 bases, J lost 0 bases, and 6 bases stayed unmatched. The CDR3 loop spans 16 amino acids. CDR3 sequence: CASSRTGGSSGNTIYF. The CDR3 nucleotides are TGTGCCAGCAGCCGTACAGGGGGGTCCTCTGGAAACACCATATATTTT.

CDR3 DNA: TGTGCCAGCAGCTTAGCGGGAGCCGGAGAGACCCAGTACTTC. Its translation: CASSLAGAGETQYF. The rearrangement joins TRBV11-2 to TRBJ2-5; the D gene is possibly TRBD2 (6 bases). Per the germline V gene, CDR1 is SGHAT and CDR2 is FQNNGV. The CDR3 contains 14 residues. V was trimmed by 1 base and J by 4 bases, leaving 10 bases between them.

The gene calls are TRBV6-5 and TRBJ1-6; the match to TRBD1 covers 9 bases. The ends lost 6 bases at V and 8 bases at J; junction bases unmatched: 2. CDR1 is MNHEY, CDR2 SVGAGI, per germline. The CDR3 spans 13 residues. The CDR3 DNA follows: TGTGCCAGCAGCGGACAGGGGTATTCACCCCTCCACTTT. It yields the protein CASSGQGYSPLHF.

The V gene is TRBV24-1, the J gene TRBJ2-2; a possible D gene is TRBD1 (6 bases). CDR3 length: 15 residues. Looked up from germline, CDR1 is KGHDR and CDR2 is SFDVKD. V gave up 6 bases and J gave up 3 bases, with 13 bases separating them. CDR3 loop: CATSHRDIYTGELFF. CDR3 in DNA: TGTGCCACCAGTCACCGGGACATATACACCGGGGAGCTGTTTTTT.

This clone was observed a handful of times. V gene TRBV7-3 combines with J gene TRBJ1-1; D perhaps matches TRBD1 (5 bases). The CDR3 covers 13 residues. V shed 5 bases and J shed 8 bases, with 15 bases lying between them. Germline CDR1 reads SGHTA; CDR2 reads FQGTGA. Written as DNA, the CDR3 is TGTGCCAGCAGCAAACAACCGGGGGACGAAGCTTTCTTT. It codes for CASSKQPGDEAFF. The full variable domain, with the rest looked up from reference TRBV7-3 and TRBJ1-1, is GAGVSQTPSNKVTEKGKYVELRCDPISGHTALYWYRQSLGQGPEFLIYFQGTGAADDSGLPNDRFFAVRPEGSVSTLKIQRTERGDSAVYLCASSKQPGDEAFFGQGTRLTVV.

V usage is TRBV30 and J usage is TRBJ2-7; 9 positions agree with TRBD2. Germline V gene sequence: CDR1 GTSNPN, CDR2 SVGIG (reference sequence). Trimming took 2 bases from V and 0 from J; bases not matched to a gene: 8. CDR3 size: 16 residues. The CDR3 region is CAWSPPSGRLSYEQYF. CDR3 in DNA: TGTGCCTGGAGTCCGCCCAGCGGGAGGCTCTCCTACGAGCAGTACTTC.

The rearrangement joins TRBV28 to TRBJ1-6; D possibly corresponds to TRBD1 (6 bases). The ends were cut back, 5 bases at V and 7 bases at J, with 9 bases in the middle. There are 13 residues in the CDR3. Germline V lookup: CDR1 MDHEN, CDR2 SYDVKM. CDR3 loop: CASSRTDNSPLHF. CDR3 DNA sequence: TGTGCCAGCAGTCGGACAGACAATTCACCCCTCCACTTT.

The rearrangement uses TRBV5-1 and TRBJ1-6; 7 nucleotides agree with TRBD1. The V gene's germline CDR1 is SGHRS and CDR2 YFSETQ. This CDR3 has 15 residues. V was pared by 1 base and J by 10 bases, with 8 bases of the junction left unmatched. The CDR3: CASSLSGTARSPLHF. The CDR3, as DNA: TGCGCCAGCAGCTTGTCAGGGACAGCAAGGTCACCCCTCCACTTT.

V is TRBV7-3 and J is TRBJ2-3; weak D call: TRBD2 (6 bases). This CDR3 has 15 amino acids. The germline V and J ends were trimmed by 4 bases and 0 bases, with 11 bases remaining between them. Germline V gene lookup returns CDR1 SGHTA and CDR2 FQGTGA. The CDR3 reads CASSSTGASTDTQYF. The CDR3 DNA follows: TGTGCCAGCAGCTCTACGGGAGCTAGCACAGATACGCAGTATTTT.

This chain uses TRBV24-1 with TRBJ2-1; TRBD1 matches at 11 bases. The CDR3 spans 16 residues. V shed 4 bases and J 6 bases; nucleotides not matched to a gene: 7. The germline V gene has CDR1 KGHDR and CDR2 SFDVKD. The CDR3 sequence: CATSEDGTGGGNEQFF. CDR3 sequence (DNA): TGTGCCACCAGTGAGGACGGGACAGGGGGAGGCAATGAGCAGTTCTTC.

The V and J genes are TRBV19 and TRBJ2-3, with 9 bases matching TRBD2. The CDR3 runs to 16 residues. Trimming at V came to 4 bases and at J to 1 base, leaving 6 bases not matched to a gene. Germline-derived CDR1 and CDR2 are LNHDA and SQIVND (reference sequence). The chain's CDR3 is CASSTSGRWGTDTQYF. CDR3 DNA: TGTGCCAGTAGTACGAGCGGGAGGTGGGGCACAGATACGCAGTATTTT.

The chain joins TRBV4-2 to TRBJ1-4; 7 positions match TRBD1. V was pared by 1 base and J by 5 bases, with 1 base of the junction left unmatched. In germline, CDR1 is LGHNA, CDR2 YNFKEQ. The CDR3 runs 14 residues. For the CDR3, the DNA is TGTGCCAGCAGCCAAGCAGGGGGAAATGAAAAACTGTTTTTT. It translates to CASSQAGGNEKLFF.